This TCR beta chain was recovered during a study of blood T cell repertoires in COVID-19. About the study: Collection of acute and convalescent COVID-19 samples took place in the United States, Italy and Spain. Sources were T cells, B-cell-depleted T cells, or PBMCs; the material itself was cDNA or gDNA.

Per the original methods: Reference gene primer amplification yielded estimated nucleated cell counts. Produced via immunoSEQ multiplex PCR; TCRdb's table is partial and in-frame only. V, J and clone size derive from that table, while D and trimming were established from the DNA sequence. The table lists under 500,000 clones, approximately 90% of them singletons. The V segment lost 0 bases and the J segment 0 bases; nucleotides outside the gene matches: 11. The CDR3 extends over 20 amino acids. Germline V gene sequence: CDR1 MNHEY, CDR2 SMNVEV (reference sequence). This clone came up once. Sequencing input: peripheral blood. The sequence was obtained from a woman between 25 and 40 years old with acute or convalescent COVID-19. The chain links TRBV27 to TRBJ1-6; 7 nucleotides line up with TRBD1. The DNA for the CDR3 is TGTGCCAGCAGTTTATCCTACGGGCAGGGGGGAAGCTCCTATAATTCACCCCTCCACTTT. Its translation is CASSLSYGQGGSSYNSPLHF.